The present TCR beta chain was sequenced within a study of cytomegalovirus exposure and HLA in healthy donors. Whole-study findings and limits: Cytomegalovirus association was assigned to around 150 TCR beta chains.

Of note for this clone: Its specificity is unknown.

Per the germline V gene, CDR1 is MGHRA and CDR2 is YSYEKL. Trimming cost V 0 bases and J 5 bases; bases outside gene matches: 4. The CDR3 loop spans 15 amino acids. Sequencing was performed with immunoSEQ multiplex PCR; in TCRdb, only in-frame clones are kept and a portion is missing. The sample carries under 150,000 clones, more than 85% recorded once. Input material: PBMCs. This receptor was identified in a man aged 18 to 29 in good health and CMV-seropositive. The chain recombines TRBV4-1 with TRBJ2-1; 7 bases map to TRBD2. This CDR3 reads CASSQERGGNNEQFF. The CDR3 nucleotides are TGCGCCAGCAGCCAAGAAAGGGGAGGGAACAATGAGCAGTTCTTC.